The rows below give T cell receptor beta chains drawn from one sample of a study of beta chain features in type 1 diabetes. The table came from immunoSEQ multiplex PCR; TCRdb's copy has only in-frame clones and leaves some out. Seen here are 200,000 to 300,000 clones, about a fifth observed once, and the top ten hold less than 0.035%. Sequencing used naive CD4+ T cells from blood. These receptors were collected from a woman aged 40 to 55 with type 1 diabetes. CDR3s include the opening cysteine and the closing phenylalanine or tryptophan. A D gene is named only where the DNA matches it firmly. Not every row has a clone size; where given, it reads once, few, many or a size class.

D gene: NA
clone size: few
V gene: TRBV28
J gene: TRBJ2-7
CDR3 DNA: TGTGCCAGCAGCCTTCCGGAGAAGACCTACGAGCAGTACTTC
CDR3 protein: CASSLPEKTYEQYF

D gene: TRBD2
clone size: NA
V gene: TRBV28
J gene: TRBJ2-7
CDR3 DNA: TGTGCCAGCAGTTACGGACTAGCGGGATTAAGGTCCTACGAGCAGTACTTC
CDR3 protein: CASSYGLAGLRSYEQYF

D gene: NA
clone size: few
V gene: TRBV15
J gene: TRBJ1-1
CDR3 DNA: TGTGCCACCAGCAGAGATCGAGACACTGAAGCTTTCTTT
CDR3 protein: CATSRDRDTEAFF

D gene: TRBD1
clone size: NA
V gene: TRBV6-5
J gene: TRBJ1-2
CDR3 DNA: TGTGCCAGCACCCTTACACCGACAGGGGCCGGCTACACCTTC
CDR3 protein: CASTLTPTGAGYTF

D gene: NA
clone size: few
V gene: TRBV7-7
J gene: TRBJ2-5
CDR3 DNA: TGTGCCAGCAGTTTTGGGGGGGAGACCCAGTACTTC
CDR3 protein: CASSFGGETQYF

D gene: NA
clone size: few
V gene: TRBV4-2
J gene: TRBJ1-5
CDR3 DNA: TGTGCCAGCAGCCGAGAACCCCCGCGGGCCTTGTATCAGCCCCAGCATTTT
CDR3 protein: CASSREPPRALYQPQHF

D gene: NA
clone size: NA
V gene: TRBV11-3
J gene: TRBJ2-7
CDR3 DNA: TGTGCCAGCAGCCAGATACTGCGGGGCGAGCAGTACTTC
CDR3 protein: CASSQILRGEQYF

D gene: NA
clone size: NA
V gene: TRBV28
J gene: TRBJ2-7
CDR3 DNA: TGTGCCAGCACAACCACAGGGCCCTCCTACGAGCAGTACTTC
CDR3 protein: CASTTTGPSYEQYF

D gene: NA
clone size: few
V gene: TRBV25-1
J gene: TRBJ2-7
CDR3 DNA: TGTGCCAGCAAGGGGGACACCTCCTACGAGCAGTACTTC
CDR3 protein: CASKGDTSYEQYF

D gene: TRBD1
clone size: NA
V gene: TRBV11-1
J gene: TRBJ2-5
CDR3 DNA: TGTGCCAGCAGCTTTCCGGGGACAGGGCAGGAGACCCAGTACTTC
CDR3 protein: CASSFPGTGQETQYF

D gene: TRBD1
clone size: few
V gene: TRBV19
J gene: TRBJ2-2
CDR3 DNA: TGTGCCAGCCTTCAGGGGGCGCCCACCGGGGAGCTGTTTTTT
CDR3 protein: CASLQGAPTGELFF

D gene: NA
clone size: few
V gene: TRBV5-1
J gene: TRBJ1-6
CDR3 DNA: TGCGCCAGCAGCTTGCCACAGATGGATTCACCCCTCCACTTT
CDR3 protein: CASSLPQMDSPLHF

D gene: TRBD1
clone size: few
V gene: TRBV29-1
J gene: TRBJ1-1
CDR3 DNA: TGCAGCGGAATACGGGACAGGGGGAACACTGAAGCTTTCTTT
CDR3 protein: CSGIRDRGNTEAFF

D gene: NA
clone size: NA
V gene: TRBV30
J gene: TRBJ2-7
CDR3 DNA: TGTGCCTGGAGTGACCCGACAGGTTCCCGTCGGTACTTC
CDR3 protein: CAWSDPTGSRRYF

D gene: TRBD2
clone size: NA
V gene: TRBV28
J gene: TRBJ2-5
CDR3 DNA: TGTGCCAGCAGTCTCGGGACTAGCGGGGACCTGCGGAACTTC
CDR3 protein: CASSLGTSGDLRNF

D gene: NA
clone size: NA
V gene: TRBV2
J gene: TRBJ2-3
CDR3 DNA: TGTGCCAGACAGACAGACGCGGCAGATACGCAGTATTTT
CDR3 protein: CARQTDAADTQYF

D gene: NA
clone size: NA
V gene: TRBV28
J gene: TRBJ1-2
CDR3 DNA: TGTGCCAGCAGTTCCAGTTTCGCCTATGGCTACACCTTC
CDR3 protein: CASSSSFAYGYTF

D gene: NA
clone size: few
V gene: TRBV7-3
J gene: TRBJ2-3
CDR3 DNA: TGTGCCAGCAGCCCCCACCTTTGGCAGCCTAACTACACAGATACGCAGTATTTT
CDR3 protein: CASSPHLWQPNYTDTQYF

D gene: NA
clone size: NA
V gene: TRBV7-9
J gene: TRBJ2-5
CDR3 DNA: TGTGCCAGCAGCTTTGGACAGTATCAAGAGACCCAGTACTTC
CDR3 protein: CASSFGQYQETQYF

D gene: TRBD1
clone size: NA
V gene: TRBV27
J gene: TRBJ1-5
CDR3 DNA: TGTGCCAGCAGCCCGGGACAGGGGGCCCATAGCAATCAGCCCCAGCATTTT
CDR3 protein: CASSPGQGAHSNQPQHF

D gene: TRBD1
clone size: NA
V gene: TRBV18
J gene: TRBJ1-5
CDR3 DNA: TGTGCCAGCTCAACAGGACAGGGGGGAGATCAGCCCCAGCATTTT
CDR3 protein: CASSTGQGGDQPQHF

D gene: NA
clone size: few
V gene: TRBV6-5
J gene: TRBJ2-4
CDR3 DNA: TGTGCCAGCAGTTACTCCACGGAAAACATTCAGTACTTC
CDR3 protein: CASSYSTENIQYF

D gene: NA
clone size: NA
V gene: TRBV10-3
J gene: TRBJ1-6
CDR3 DNA: TGTGCCATCAGTGAGTTTGAGGGAAAGCATTCACCCCTCCACTTT
CDR3 protein: CAISEFEGKHSPLHF

D gene: TRBD1
clone size: NA
V gene: TRBV4-3
J gene: TRBJ1-2
CDR3 DNA: TGCGCCAGCAGCCCCGGACAGGGTGGATATGGCTACACCTTC
CDR3 protein: CASSPGQGGYGYTF

D gene: TRBD1
clone size: few
V gene: TRBV7-9
J gene: TRBJ2-7
CDR3 DNA: TGTGCCAGCAGCCCCTCCCTGGGACAGGGAGCCTACGAGCAGTACTTC
CDR3 protein: CASSPSLGQGAYEQYF

D gene: TRBD1
clone size: few
V gene: TRBV7-2
J gene: TRBJ2-7
CDR3 DNA: TGTGCCAGCAGCTCATCGGGACAGGGAACCGACGAGCAGTACTTC
CDR3 protein: CASSSSGQGTDEQYF

D gene: TRBD2
clone size: NA
V gene: TRBV7-2
J gene: TRBJ2-5
CDR3 DNA: TGTGCCAGCAGCAATCCAGGACTAGCTGGGGAGACCCAGTACTTC
CDR3 protein: CASSNPGLAGETQYF

D gene: TRBD2
clone size: few
V gene: TRBV29-1
J gene: TRBJ2-1
CDR3 DNA: TGCAGCGTTGAGAAGCGGGAGTACGGTGAGCAGTTCTTC
CDR3 protein: CSVEKREYGEQFF

D gene: NA
clone size: few
V gene: TRBV30
J gene: TRBJ1-2
CDR3 DNA: TGTGCCTGGAGTCCACAGCCTACCTATGGCTACACCTTC
CDR3 protein: CAWSPQPTYGYTF

D gene: NA
clone size: few
V gene: TRBV7-3
J gene: TRBJ1-2
CDR3 DNA: TGTGCCAGCAGCGACTACACCCTAGGGGGCTACACCTTC
CDR3 protein: CASSDYTLGGYTF

D gene: NA
clone size: NA
V gene: TRBV29-1
J gene: TRBJ1-1
CDR3 DNA: TGCAGCGTTGCCTTGACAGTGAACACTGAAGCTTTCTTT
CDR3 protein: CSVALTVNTEAFF

D gene: NA
clone size: once
V gene: TRBV9
J gene: TRBJ2-5
CDR3 DNA: TGTGCCAGCAGCGTAGGTCTCGAAGAGACCCAGTACTTC
CDR3 protein: CASSVGLEETQYF

D gene: TRBD2
clone size: NA
V gene: TRBV9
J gene: TRBJ2-5
CDR3 DNA: TGTGCCAGCAGCGCACCTGGGGTACTAGCGGGCGACCAAGAGACCCAGTACTTC
CDR3 protein: CASSAPGVLAGDQETQYF

D gene: TRBD2
clone size: NA
V gene: TRBV9
J gene: TRBJ2-5
CDR3 DNA: TGTGCCAGCAGCTCGGGACTAGAAGAGACCCAGTACTTC
CDR3 protein: CASSSGLEETQYF

D gene: TRBD1
clone size: NA
V gene: TRBV5-6
J gene: TRBJ1-2
CDR3 DNA: TGTGCCAGCAGCTCGGGACAGGGGTACTATGGCTACACCTTC
CDR3 protein: CASSSGQGYYGYTF

D gene: TRBD1
clone size: few
V gene: TRBV30
J gene: TRBJ1-5
CDR3 DNA: TGTGCCTGGAGTGTAGGGACAGGTAATCAGCCCCAGCATTTT
CDR3 protein: CAWSVGTGNQPQHF

D gene: TRBD2
clone size: few
V gene: TRBV5-1
J gene: TRBJ2-1
CDR3 DNA: TGCGCCAGCAGCTTAGCTAGCGGCTCCTACAATGAGCAGTTCTTC
CDR3 protein: CASSLASGSYNEQFF

D gene: NA
clone size: NA
V gene: TRBV6-4
J gene: TRBJ2-1
CDR3 DNA: TGTGCCAGCAGACTACTTTGGGGGGATCGGTATGAGCAGTTCTTC
CDR3 protein: CASRLLWGDRYEQFF

D gene: NA
clone size: NA
V gene: TRBV7-3
J gene: TRBJ2-2
CDR3 DNA: TGTGCCAGCAGCTTATCCTACACCGGGGAGCTGTTTTTT
CDR3 protein: CASSLSYTGELFF

D gene: NA
clone size: NA
V gene: TRBV29-1
J gene: TRBJ1-2
CDR3 DNA: TGCAGCGTAGTTGGGGCCTATGGCTACACCTTC
CDR3 protein: CSVVGAYGYTF

D gene: NA
clone size: few
V gene: TRBV5-4
J gene: TRBJ2-3
CDR3 DNA: TGTGCCAGCAGGGTCAGGGGTAAAAGCACAGATACGCAGTATTTT
CDR3 protein: CASRVRGKSTDTQYF

D gene: NA
clone size: NA
V gene: TRBV29-1
J gene: TRBJ2-7
CDR3 DNA: TGCAGCGTTGGTCTTAGATTATCCTACGAGCAGTACTTC
CDR3 protein: CSVGLRLSYEQYF

D gene: TRBD1
clone size: few
V gene: TRBV13
J gene: TRBJ1-4
CDR3 DNA: TGTGCCAGCAGCGGAACCGGGACAGTAACTGAAAAACTGTTTTTT
CDR3 protein: CASSGTGTVTEKLFF

D gene: NA
clone size: NA
V gene: TRBV28
J gene: TRBJ1-6
CDR3 DNA: TGTGCCAGCAGTTTAGAGGATTCACCCCTCCACTTT
CDR3 protein: CASSLEDSPLHF

D gene: NA
clone size: few
V gene: TRBV28
J gene: TRBJ2-4
CDR3 DNA: TGTGCCAGCAGTGGGCAGGGGTCAGGGAACATTCAGTACTTC
CDR3 protein: CASSGQGSGNIQYF

D gene: TRBD1
clone size: NA
V gene: TRBV28
J gene: TRBJ2-7
CDR3 DNA: TGTGCCAGCAGTCTTGACAGGGCGATCTACGAGCAGTACTTC
CDR3 protein: CASSLDRAIYEQYF

D gene: NA
clone size: NA
V gene: TRBV4-3
J gene: TRBJ1-2
CDR3 DNA: TGCGCCAGCAGCCAAGTAGGAGGGCCCCAGGGCTATGGCTACACCTTC
CDR3 protein: CASSQVGGPQGYGYTF

D gene: TRBD2
clone size: NA
V gene: TRBV29-1
J gene: TRBJ2-2
CDR3 DNA: TGCAGCGTTACTGGGGTCGGGAGGGCCGGCACCGGGGAGCTGTTTTTT
CDR3 protein: CSVTGVGRAGTGELFF

D gene: TRBD1
clone size: few
V gene: TRBV29-1
J gene: TRBJ1-1
CDR3 DNA: TGCAGCGTTGGGAACAGGGGGCTAACTGAAGCTTTCTTT
CDR3 protein: CSVGNRGLTEAFF

D gene: TRBD2
clone size: NA
V gene: TRBV5-1
J gene: TRBJ2-1
CDR3 DNA: TGCGCCAGCAGCTTGGAGCCAGCGGGAGATGTCGATGAGCAGTTCTTC
CDR3 protein: CASSLEPAGDVDEQFF

D gene: NA
clone size: few
V gene: TRBV23-1
J gene: TRBJ1-2
CDR3 DNA: TGCGCCAGCAGTCAATCTTGGAGAACTAACTATGGCTACACCTTC
CDR3 protein: CASSQSWRTNYGYTF

D gene: TRBD2
clone size: few
V gene: TRBV27
J gene: TRBJ2-1
CDR3 DNA: TGTGCCAGCAGCATCTATCAGCGGGGTGAGCAGTTCTTC
CDR3 protein: CASSIYQRGEQFF

D gene: TRBD2
clone size: NA
V gene: TRBV18
J gene: TRBJ2-5
CDR3 DNA: TGTGCCAGCTCACCCCGGAGGTCCAGGGAGGGCGAGACCCAGTACTTC
CDR3 protein: CASSPRRSREGETQYF

D gene: NA
clone size: NA
V gene: TRBV5-4
J gene: TRBJ2-7
CDR3 DNA: TGTGCCAGCAGCTTGGCGCCGGACAGTGTTTCCTACGAGCAGTACTTC
CDR3 protein: CASSLAPDSVSYEQYF

D gene: NA
clone size: NA
V gene: TRBV4-3
J gene: TRBJ1-1
CDR3 DNA: TGCGCCAGCAGCCCTGGGACATTTATGAACACTGAAGCTTTCTTT
CDR3 protein: CASSPGTFMNTEAFF

D gene: NA
clone size: NA
V gene: TRBV9
J gene: TRBJ2-7
CDR3 DNA: TGTGCCAGCAGTCGGGACTCCCGCTCCTACGAGCAGTACTTC
CDR3 protein: CASSRDSRSYEQYF

D gene: NA
clone size: once
V gene: TRBV7-2
J gene: TRBJ2-7
CDR3 DNA: TGTGCCAGCAGGGCAGGGGAGTACGAGCAGTACTTC
CDR3 protein: CASRAGEYEQYF

D gene: NA
clone size: few
V gene: TRBV29-1
J gene: TRBJ1-1
CDR3 DNA: TGCAGCGTTGATAGGGGAACTGAAGCTTTCTTT
CDR3 protein: CSVDRGTEAFF

D gene: NA
clone size: NA
V gene: TRBV7-2
J gene: TRBJ2-2
CDR3 DNA: TGTGCCAGCAGCTCCATGAGGAACCTAAACACCGGGGAGCTGTTTTTT
CDR3 protein: CASSSMRNLNTGELFF

D gene: NA
clone size: few
V gene: TRBV5-1
J gene: TRBJ1-2
CDR3 DNA: TGCGCCAGCAGCTTTGCGGGAAGTGGTGGCTACACCTTC
CDR3 protein: CASSFAGSGGYTF